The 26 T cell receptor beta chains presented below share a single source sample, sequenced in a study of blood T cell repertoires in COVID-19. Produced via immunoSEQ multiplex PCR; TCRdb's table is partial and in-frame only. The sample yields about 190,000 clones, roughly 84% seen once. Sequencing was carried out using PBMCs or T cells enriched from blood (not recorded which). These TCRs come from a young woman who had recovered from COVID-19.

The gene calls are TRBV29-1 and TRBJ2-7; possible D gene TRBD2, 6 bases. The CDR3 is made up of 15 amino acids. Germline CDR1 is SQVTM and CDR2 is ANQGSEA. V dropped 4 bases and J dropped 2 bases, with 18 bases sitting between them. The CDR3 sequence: CSVVGVREAPYEQYF. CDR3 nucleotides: TGCAGCGTTGTGGGTGTTAGGGAGGCCCCCTACGAGCAGTACTTC.

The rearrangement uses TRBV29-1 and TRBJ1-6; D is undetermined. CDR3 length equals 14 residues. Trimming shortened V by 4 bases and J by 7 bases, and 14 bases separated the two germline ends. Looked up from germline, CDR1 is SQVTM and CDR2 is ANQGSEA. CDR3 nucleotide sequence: TGCAGCGTTGCCCTCGGGGTCTCCAATTCACCCCTCCACTTT. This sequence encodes CSVALGVSNSPLHF.

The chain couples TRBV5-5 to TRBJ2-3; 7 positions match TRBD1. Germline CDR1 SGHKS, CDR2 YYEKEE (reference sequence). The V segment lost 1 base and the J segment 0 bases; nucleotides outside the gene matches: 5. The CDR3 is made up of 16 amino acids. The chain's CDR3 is CASSLQGQTSTDTQYF. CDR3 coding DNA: TGTGCCAGCAGCTTGCAGGGACAGACCAGCACAGATACGCAGTATTTT.

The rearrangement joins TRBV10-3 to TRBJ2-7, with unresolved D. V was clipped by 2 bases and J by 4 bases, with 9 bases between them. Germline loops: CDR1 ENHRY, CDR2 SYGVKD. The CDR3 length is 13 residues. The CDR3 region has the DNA TGTGCCATCAGTGAGAGGCAGCGTTACGAGCAGTACGTC. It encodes CAISERQRYEQYV.

CDR3 sequence: CASTERGNYGYTF. The CDR3 bases are TGTGCCAGCACCGAGAGGGGGAACTATGGCTACACCTTC. This sequence joins TRBV6-6 and TRBJ1-2, with D perhaps matching TRBD1 (6 bases). V was cut by 7 bases and J by 2 bases, with 11 bases left in between. Germline assignment: CDR1 MNHNY and CDR2 SVGAGI (reference sequence). This CDR3 is 13 amino acids long.

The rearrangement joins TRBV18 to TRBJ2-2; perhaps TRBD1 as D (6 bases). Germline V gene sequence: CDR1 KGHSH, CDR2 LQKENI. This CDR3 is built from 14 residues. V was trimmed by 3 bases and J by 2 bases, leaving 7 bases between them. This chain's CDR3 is CASSPDRNTGELFF. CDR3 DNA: TGTGCCAGCTCACCGGACAGAAACACCGGGGAGCTGTTTTTT. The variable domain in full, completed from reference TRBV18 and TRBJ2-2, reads NAGVMQNPRHLVRRRGQEARLRCSPMKGHSHVYWYRQLPEEGLKFMVYLQKENIIDESGMPKERFSAEFPKEGPSILRIQQVVRGDSAAYFCASSPDRNTGELFFGEGSRLTVL.

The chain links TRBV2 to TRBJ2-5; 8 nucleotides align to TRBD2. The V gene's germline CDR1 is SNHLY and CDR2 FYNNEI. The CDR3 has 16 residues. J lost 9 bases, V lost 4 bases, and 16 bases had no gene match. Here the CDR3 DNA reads TGTGCCAGCAGTGGGGCCGTGGCGGGAGGCCCCAGGGCCCAGTACTTC. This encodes CASSGAVAGGPRAQYF.

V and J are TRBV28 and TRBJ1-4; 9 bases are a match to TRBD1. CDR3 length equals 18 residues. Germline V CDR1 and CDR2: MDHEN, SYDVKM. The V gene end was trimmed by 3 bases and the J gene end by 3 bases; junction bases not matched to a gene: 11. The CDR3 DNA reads TGTGCCAGCAGTTTCCAACAGGGGGCCAGAGGAGCTAATGAAAAACTGTTTTTT. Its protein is CASSFQQGARGANEKLFF.

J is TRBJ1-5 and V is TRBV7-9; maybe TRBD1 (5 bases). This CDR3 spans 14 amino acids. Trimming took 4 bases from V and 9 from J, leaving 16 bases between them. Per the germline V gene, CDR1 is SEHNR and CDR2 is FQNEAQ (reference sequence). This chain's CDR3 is CASSSRLTALPQHF. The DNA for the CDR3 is TGTGCCAGCAGCTCAAGGTTGACAGCTCTGCCCCAGCATTTT.

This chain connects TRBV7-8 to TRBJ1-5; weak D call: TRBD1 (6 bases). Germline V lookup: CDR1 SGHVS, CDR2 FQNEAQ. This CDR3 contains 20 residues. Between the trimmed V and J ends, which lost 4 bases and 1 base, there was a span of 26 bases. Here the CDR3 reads CASSSRGWTVQRGSNQPQHF. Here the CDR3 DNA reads TGTGCCAGCAGCTCCCGAGGGTGGACAGTACAAAGGGGGAGCAATCAGCCCCAGCATTTT.

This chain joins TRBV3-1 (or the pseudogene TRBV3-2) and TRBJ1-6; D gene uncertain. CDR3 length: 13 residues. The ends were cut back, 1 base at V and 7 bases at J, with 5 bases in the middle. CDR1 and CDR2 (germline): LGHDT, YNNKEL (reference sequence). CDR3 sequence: CASSQARNSPLHF. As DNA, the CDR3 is TGTGCCAGCAGCCAAGCGAGAAATTCACCCCTCCACTTT.

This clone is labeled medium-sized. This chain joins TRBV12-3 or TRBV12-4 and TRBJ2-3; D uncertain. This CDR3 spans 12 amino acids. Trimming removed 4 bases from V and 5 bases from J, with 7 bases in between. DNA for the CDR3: TGTGCCAGCAGTTATCTTCGAGATACGCAGTATTTT. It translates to CASSYLRDTQYF.

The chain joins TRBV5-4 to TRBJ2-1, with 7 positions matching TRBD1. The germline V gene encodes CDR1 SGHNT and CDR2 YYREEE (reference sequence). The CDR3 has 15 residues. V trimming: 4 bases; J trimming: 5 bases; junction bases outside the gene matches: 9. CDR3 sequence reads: CASSPGQRDHNEQFF. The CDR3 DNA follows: TGTGCCAGCAGCCCGGGACAGAGAGACCACAATGAGCAGTTCTTC.

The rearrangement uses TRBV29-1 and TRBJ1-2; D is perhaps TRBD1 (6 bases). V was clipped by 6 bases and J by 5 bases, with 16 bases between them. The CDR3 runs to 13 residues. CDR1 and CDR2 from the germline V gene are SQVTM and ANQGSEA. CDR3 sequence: CSVNTAQGYGYTF. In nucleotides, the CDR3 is TGCAGCGTAAACACGGCCCAGGGGTATGGCTACACCTTC.

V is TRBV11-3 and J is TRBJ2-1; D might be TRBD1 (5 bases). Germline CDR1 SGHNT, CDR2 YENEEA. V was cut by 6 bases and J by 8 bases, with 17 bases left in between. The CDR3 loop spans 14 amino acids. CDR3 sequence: CASSSHRRDHEQFF. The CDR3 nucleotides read TGTGCCAGCAGTTCACACCGCAGGGATCATGAGCAGTTCTTC.

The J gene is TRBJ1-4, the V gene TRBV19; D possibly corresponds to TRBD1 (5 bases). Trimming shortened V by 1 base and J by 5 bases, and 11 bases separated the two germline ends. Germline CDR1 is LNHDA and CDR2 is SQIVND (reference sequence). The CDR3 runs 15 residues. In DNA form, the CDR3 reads TGTGCCAGTAGTATAGGATACTCAGGGAATGAAAAACTGTTTTTT. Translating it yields CASSIGYSGNEKLFF.

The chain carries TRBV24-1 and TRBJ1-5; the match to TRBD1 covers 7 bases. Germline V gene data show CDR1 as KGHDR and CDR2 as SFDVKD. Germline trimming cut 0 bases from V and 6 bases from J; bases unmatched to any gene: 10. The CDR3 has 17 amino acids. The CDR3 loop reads CATSDLRYRGRGQPQHF. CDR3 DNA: TGTGCCACCAGTGATTTGCGGTACAGGGGACGAGGTCAGCCCCAGCATTTT.

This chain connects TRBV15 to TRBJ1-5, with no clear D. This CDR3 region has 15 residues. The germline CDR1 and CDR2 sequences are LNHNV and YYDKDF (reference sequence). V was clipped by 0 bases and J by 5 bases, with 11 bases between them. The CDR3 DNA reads TGTGCCACCAGCAGAGATAGCGGACGTTATCAGCCCCAGCATTTT. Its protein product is CATSRDSGRYQPQHF.

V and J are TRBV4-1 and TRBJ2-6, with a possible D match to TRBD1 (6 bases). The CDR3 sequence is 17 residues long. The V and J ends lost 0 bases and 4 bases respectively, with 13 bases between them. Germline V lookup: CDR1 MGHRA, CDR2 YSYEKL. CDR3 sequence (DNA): TGCGCCAGCAGCCAAGACCCGGGTGGACAGGGGGCCAACGTCCTGACTTTC. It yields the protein CASSQDPGGQGANVLTF.

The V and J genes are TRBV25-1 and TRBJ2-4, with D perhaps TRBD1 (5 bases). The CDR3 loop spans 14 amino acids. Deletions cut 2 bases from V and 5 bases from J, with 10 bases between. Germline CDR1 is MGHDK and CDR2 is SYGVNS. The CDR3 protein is CASSEITGENIQYF. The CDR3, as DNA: TGTGCCAGCAGTGAAATAACAGGAGAAAACATTCAGTACTTC.

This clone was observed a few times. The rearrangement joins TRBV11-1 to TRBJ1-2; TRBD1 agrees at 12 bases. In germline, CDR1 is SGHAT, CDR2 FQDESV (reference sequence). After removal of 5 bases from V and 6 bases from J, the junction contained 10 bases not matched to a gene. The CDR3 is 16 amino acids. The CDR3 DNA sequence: TGTGCCAGCAGCCAAATTCGGGGACAGGGGGCCGATGGCTACACCTTC. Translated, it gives CASSQIRGQGADGYTF.

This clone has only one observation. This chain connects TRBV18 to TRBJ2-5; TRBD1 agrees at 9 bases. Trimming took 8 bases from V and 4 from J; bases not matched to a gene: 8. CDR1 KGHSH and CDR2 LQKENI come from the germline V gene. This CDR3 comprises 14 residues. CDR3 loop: CASAPGQGGETQYF. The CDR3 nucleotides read TGTGCCAGCGCCCCGGGACAGGGAGGAGAGACCCAGTACTTC.

The CDR3 bases are TGTGCCAGCAGCCCTGACAGAGAGACCCAGTACTTC. Protein product: CASSPDRETQYF. J is TRBJ2-5 and V is TRBV5-4; D perhaps matches TRBD1 (5 bases). The CDR3 totals 12 residues. Trimming cost V 4 bases and J 4 bases, with 8 bases left between them. CDR1 is SGHNT, CDR2 YYREEE, per germline (reference sequence).

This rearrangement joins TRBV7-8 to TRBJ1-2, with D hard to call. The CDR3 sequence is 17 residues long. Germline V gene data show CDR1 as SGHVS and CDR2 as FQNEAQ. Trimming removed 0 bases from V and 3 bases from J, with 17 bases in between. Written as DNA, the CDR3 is TGTGCCAGCAGCTTAGCGGAAGGAGGGAGGGATTACTATGGCTACACCTTC. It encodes CASSLAEGGRDYYGYTF. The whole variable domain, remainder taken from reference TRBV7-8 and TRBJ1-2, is GAGVSQSPRYKVAKRGQDVALRCDPISGHVSLFWYQQALGQGPEFLTYFQNEAQLDKSGLPSDRFFAERPEGSVSTLKIQRTQQEDSAVYLCASSLAEGGRDYYGYTFGSGTRLTVV.

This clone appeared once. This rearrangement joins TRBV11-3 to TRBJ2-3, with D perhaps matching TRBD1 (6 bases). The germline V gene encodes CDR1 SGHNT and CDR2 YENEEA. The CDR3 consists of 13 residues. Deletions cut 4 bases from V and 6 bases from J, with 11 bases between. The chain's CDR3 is CASSSGTTDTQYF. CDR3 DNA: TGTGCCAGCAGCTCCGGGACAACGGATACGCAGTATTTT.

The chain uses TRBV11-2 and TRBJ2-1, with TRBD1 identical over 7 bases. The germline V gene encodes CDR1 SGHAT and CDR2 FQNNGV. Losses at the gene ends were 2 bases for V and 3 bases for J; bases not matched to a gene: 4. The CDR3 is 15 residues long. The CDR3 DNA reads TGTGCCAGCAGCTTACCCGGGACAGTCTACAATGAGCAGTTCTTC. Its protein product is CASSLPGTVYNEQFF.